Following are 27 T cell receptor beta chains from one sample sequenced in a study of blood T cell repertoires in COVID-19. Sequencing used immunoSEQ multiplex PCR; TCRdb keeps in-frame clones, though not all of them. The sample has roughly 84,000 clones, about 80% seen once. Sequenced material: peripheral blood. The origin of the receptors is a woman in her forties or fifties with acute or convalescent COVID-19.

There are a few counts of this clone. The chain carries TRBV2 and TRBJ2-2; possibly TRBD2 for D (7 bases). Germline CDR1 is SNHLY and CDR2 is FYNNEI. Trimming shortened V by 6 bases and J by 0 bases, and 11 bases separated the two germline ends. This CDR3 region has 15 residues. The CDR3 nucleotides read TGTGCCAGCAGGTGGGGGGGCGCGAACACCGGGGAGCTGTTTTTT. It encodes CASRWGGANTGELFF. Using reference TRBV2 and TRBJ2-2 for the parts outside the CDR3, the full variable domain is EPEVTQTPSHQVTQMGQEVILRCVPISNHLYFYWYRQILGQKVEFLVSFYNNEISEKSEIFDDQFSVERPDGSNFTLKIRSTKLEDSAMYFCASRWGGANTGELFFGEGSRLTVL.

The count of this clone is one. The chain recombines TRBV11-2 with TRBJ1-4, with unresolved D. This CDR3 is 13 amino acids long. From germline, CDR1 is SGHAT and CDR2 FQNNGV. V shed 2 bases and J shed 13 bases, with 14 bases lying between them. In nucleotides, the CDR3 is TGTGCCAGCAGCTTAATGCAGGAAATGGGACTGTTTTTT. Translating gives CASSLMQEMGLFF.

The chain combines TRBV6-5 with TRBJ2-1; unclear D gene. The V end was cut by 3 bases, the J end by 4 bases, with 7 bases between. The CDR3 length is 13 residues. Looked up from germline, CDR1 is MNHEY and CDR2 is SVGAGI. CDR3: CASSYKRYNEQFF. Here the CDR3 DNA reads TGTGCCAGCAGTTATAAGCGATACAATGAGCAGTTCTTC.

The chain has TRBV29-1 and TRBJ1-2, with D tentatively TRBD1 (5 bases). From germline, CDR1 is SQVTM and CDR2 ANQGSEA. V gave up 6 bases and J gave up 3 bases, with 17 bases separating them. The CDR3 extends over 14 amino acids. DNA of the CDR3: TGCAGCGTAGGGGACTTCTCCACCCACTATGGCTACACCTTC. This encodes CSVGDFSTHYGYTF.

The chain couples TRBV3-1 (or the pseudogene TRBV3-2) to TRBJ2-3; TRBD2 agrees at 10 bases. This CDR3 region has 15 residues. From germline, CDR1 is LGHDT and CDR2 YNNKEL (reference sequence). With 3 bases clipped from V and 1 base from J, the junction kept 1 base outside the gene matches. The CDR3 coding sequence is TGTGCCAGCAGCCACGGACTAGCGGGCACAGATACGCAGTATTTT. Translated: CASSHGLAGTDTQYF.

CDR3 bases: TGTGCCACCAGCATAGACAGGGCTGGAAACACCATATATTTT. This encodes CATSIDRAGNTIYF. The gene calls are TRBV15 and TRBJ1-3; 7 nucleotides align to TRBD1. The CDR3 is 14 residues long. Germline assignment: CDR1 LNHNV and CDR2 YYDKDF (reference sequence). The ends lost 4 bases at V and 2 bases at J; junction bases unmatched: 2.

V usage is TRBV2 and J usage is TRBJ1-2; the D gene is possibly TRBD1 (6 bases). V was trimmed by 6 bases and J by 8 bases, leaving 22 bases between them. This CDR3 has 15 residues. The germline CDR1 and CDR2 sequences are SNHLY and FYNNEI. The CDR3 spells CASSAWGGDSGGYTF. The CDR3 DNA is TGTGCCAGCAGCGCCTGGGGGGGCGATTCGGGAGGCTACACCTTC.

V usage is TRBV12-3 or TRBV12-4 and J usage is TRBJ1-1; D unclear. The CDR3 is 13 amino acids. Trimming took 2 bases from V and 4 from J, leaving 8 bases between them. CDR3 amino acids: CASSLREGTEAFF. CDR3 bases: TGTGCCAGCAGTTTACGGGAGGGCACTGAAGCTTTCTTT.

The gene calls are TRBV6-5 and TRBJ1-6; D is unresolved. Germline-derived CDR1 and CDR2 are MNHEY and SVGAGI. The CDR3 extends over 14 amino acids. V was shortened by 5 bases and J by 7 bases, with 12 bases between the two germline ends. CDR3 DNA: TGTGCCAGCAGTATAGAACCAGGCAATTCACCCCTCCACTTT. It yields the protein CASSIEPGNSPLHF.

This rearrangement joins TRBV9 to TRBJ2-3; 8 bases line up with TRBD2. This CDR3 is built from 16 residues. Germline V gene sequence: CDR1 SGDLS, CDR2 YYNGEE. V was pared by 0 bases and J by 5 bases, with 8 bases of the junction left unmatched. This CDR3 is CASSVATAGGGDTQYF. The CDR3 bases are TGTGCCAGCAGCGTAGCTACGGCGGGGGGTGGAGATACGCAGTATTTT. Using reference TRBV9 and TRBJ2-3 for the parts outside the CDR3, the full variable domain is DSGVTQTPKHLITATGQRVTLRCSPRSGDLSVYWYQQSLDQGLQFLIQYYNGEERAKGNILERFSAQQFPDLHSELNLSSLELGDSALYFCASSVATAGGGDTQYFGPGTRLTVL.

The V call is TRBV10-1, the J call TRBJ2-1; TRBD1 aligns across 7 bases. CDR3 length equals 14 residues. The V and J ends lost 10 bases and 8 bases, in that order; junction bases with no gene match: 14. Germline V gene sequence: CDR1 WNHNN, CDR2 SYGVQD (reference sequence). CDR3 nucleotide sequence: TGCGCCACGTTGACAGGGCCTCGTCGGGATGAGCAGTTCTTC. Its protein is CATLTGPRRDEQFF.

The DNA for the CDR3 is TGTGCCAGCAGCTTAATCCGTGGGGGACAGGGGTTCAAGTTCTTC. This encodes CASSLIRGGQGFKFF. The chain uses TRBV7-2 and TRBJ2-1; the match to TRBD1 covers 10 bases. CDR3 length: 15 residues. CDR1 SGHTA and CDR2 FQGNSA come from the germline V gene. V lost 2 bases, J lost 14 bases, and 12 bases stayed unmatched.

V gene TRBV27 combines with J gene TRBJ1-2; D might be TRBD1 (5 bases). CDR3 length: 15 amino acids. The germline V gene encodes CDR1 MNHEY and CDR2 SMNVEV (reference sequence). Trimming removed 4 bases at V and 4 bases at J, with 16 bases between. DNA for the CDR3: TGTGCCAGCAGTTCGGCCCGGGGGGGACTCTATGGCTACACCTTC. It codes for CASSSARGGLYGYTF.

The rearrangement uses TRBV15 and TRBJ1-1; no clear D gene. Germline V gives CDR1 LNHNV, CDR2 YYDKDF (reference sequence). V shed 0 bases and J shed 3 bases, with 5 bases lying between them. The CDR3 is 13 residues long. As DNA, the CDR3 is TGTGCCACCAGCAGAGACAGTTACACTGAAGCTTTCTTT. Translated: CATSRDSYTEAFF.

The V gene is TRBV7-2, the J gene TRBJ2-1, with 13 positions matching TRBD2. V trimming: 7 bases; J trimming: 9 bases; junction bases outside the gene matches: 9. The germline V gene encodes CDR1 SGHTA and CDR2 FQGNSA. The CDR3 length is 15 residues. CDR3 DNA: TGTGCCAGCACCCTGGGACTAGCGGGGTTCAGTGAGCAGTTCTTC. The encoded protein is CASTLGLAGFSEQFF. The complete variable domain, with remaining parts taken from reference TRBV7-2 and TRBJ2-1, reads GAGVSQSPSNKVTEKGKDVELRCDPISGHTALYWYRQSLGQGLEFLIYFQGNSAPDKSGLPSDRFSAERTGGSVSTLTIQRTQQEDSAVYLCASTLGLAGFSEQFFGPGTRLTVL.

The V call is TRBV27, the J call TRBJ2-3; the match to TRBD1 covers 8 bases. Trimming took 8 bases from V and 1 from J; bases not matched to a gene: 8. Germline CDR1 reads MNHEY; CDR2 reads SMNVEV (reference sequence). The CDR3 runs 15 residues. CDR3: CASGLTGQGTDTQYF. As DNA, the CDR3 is TGTGCCAGCGGACTCACGGGACAGGGCACAGATACGCAGTATTTT.

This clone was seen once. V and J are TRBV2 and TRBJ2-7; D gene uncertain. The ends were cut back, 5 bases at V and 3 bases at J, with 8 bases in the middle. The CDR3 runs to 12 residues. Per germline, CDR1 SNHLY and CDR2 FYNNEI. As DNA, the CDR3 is TGTGCCAGCAGTAGAAGGAGCTACGAGCAGTACTTC. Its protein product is CASSRRSYEQYF.

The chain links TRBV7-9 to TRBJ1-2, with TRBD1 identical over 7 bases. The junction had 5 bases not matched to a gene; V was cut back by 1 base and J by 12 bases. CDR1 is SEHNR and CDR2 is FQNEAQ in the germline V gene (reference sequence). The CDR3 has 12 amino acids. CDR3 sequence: CASSLDRTGHTF. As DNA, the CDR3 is TGTGCCAGCAGCTTAGACCGGACAGGCCACACCTTC.

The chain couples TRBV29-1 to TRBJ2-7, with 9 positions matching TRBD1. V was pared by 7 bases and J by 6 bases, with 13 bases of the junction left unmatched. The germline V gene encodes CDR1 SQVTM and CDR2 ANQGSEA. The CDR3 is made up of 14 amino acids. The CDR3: CSASPGQGYSEQYF. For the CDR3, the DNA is TGCAGCGCCTCACCGGGACAGGGATACTCCGAGCAGTACTTC.

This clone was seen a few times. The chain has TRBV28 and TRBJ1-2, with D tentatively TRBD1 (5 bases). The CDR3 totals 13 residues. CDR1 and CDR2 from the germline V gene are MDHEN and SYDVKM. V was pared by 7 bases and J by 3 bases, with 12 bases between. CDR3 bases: TGTGCCAGCATGAAGGGGATCGACTATGGCTACACCTTC. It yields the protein CASMKGIDYGYTF.

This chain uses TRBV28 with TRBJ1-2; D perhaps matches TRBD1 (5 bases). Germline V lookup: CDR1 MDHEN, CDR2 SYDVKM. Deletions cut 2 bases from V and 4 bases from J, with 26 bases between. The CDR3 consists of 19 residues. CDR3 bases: TGTGCCAGCAGTTTAACTGCCTACGCCATTCTCGACAGTACCTATGGCTACACCTTC. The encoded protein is CASSLTAYAILDSTYGYTF.

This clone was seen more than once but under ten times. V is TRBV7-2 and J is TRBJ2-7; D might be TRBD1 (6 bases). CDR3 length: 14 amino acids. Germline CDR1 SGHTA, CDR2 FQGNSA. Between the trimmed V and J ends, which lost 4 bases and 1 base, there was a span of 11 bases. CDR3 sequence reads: CASSSLQGSYEQYF. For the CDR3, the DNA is TGTGCCAGCAGCTCCCTACAGGGTTCCTACGAGCAGTACTTC.

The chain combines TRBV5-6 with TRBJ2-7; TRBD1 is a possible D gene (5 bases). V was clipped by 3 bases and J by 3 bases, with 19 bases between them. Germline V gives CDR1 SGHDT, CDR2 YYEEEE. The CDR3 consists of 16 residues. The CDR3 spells CASSSPGVGAYYEQYF. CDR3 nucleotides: TGTGCCAGCAGCTCCCCTGGGGTTGGGGCTTACTACGAGCAGTACTTC. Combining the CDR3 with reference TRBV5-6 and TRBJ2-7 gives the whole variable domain DAGVTQSPTHLIKTRGQQVTLRCSPKSGHDTVSWYQQALGQGPQFIFQYYEEEERQRGNFPDRFSGHQFPNYSSELNVNALLLGDSALYLCASSSPGVGAYYEQYFGPGTRLTVT.

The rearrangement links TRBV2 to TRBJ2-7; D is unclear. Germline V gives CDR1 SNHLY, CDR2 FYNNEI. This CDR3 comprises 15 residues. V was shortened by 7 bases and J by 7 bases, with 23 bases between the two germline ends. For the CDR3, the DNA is TGTGCCAGCACTCTCAAAGGTGGCGGCACGTTTGAGCAGTACTTC. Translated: CASTLKGGGTFEQYF.

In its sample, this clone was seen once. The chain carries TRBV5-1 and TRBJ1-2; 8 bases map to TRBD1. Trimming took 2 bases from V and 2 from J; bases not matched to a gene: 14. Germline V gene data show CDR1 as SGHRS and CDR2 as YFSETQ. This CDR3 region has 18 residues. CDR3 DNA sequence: TGCGCCAGCAGCTTCGAGGACAGGGTTAGGGCGTCGAACTATGGCTACACCTTC. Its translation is CASSFEDRVRASNYGYTF.

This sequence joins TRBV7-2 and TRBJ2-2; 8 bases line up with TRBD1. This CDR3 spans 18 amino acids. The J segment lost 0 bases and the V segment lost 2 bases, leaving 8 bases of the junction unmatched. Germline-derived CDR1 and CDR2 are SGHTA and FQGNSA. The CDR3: CASSLIGQGPSNTGELFF. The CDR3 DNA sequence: TGTGCCAGCAGCTTAATTGGACAGGGCCCTTCGAACACCGGGGAGCTGTTTTTT.

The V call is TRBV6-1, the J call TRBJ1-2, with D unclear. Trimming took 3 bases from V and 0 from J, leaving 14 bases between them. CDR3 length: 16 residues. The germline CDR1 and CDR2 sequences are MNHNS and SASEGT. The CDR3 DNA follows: TGTGCCAGCAGTGAGGGCATCTCGTCCGCTAACTATGGCTACACCTTC. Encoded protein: CASSEGISSANYGYTF.